The 6 T cell receptor beta chains presented below share a single source sample, sequenced in a study of a mutant IDH1 vaccine in newly diagnosed glioma. Profiling relied on immunoSEQ multiplex PCR, and the TCRdb table lists in-frame clones only, not all of them. The sample has about 120,000 clones, 80% seen once. These TCRs are of unknown antigen specificity. Documented time point: week 11, during vaccination. Vaccine doses each comprised 300 ug of mutant IDH1 20-mer peptide, with topical imiquimod. Sample: PBMCs, taken from a glioma patient whose treatment included an IDH1 peptide vaccine. All receptors derive from a man between 40 and 49 years old with glioma.

The gene calls are TRBV19 and TRBJ1-2; no definite D call. Deletions cut 7 bases from V and 6 bases from J, with 9 bases between. This CDR3 is built from 11 residues. In germline, CDR1 is LNHDA, CDR2 SQIVND (reference sequence). CDR3 region: CASTHGNGYTF. Here the CDR3 DNA reads TGTGCCAGTACCCATGGGAATGGCTACACCTTC.

The chain couples TRBV28 to TRBJ1-1, with TRBD1 matching 9 bases. Unmatched junction bases numbered 12, after V lost 5 bases and J lost 5 bases. The CDR3 is made up of 16 amino acids. CDR1 MDHEN and CDR2 SYDVKM come from the germline V gene. The CDR3 is CASSIRGFDRGTEAFF. The CDR3 nucleotides read TGTGCCAGCAGTATAAGGGGATTTGACAGGGGGACTGAAGCTTTCTTT.

The chain combines TRBV28 with TRBJ1-5; the D is unclear. Germline assignment: CDR1 MDHEN and CDR2 SYDVKM. Trimming left V 11 bases short and J 0 bases short, with 5 bases between. This CDR3 has 11 amino acids. In nucleotides, the CDR3 is TGTGCCCCATATAGCAATCAGCCCCAGCATTTT. Its protein product is CAPYSNQPQHF.

V and J are TRBV29-1 and TRBJ2-1; 10 bases map to TRBD2. The V segment lost 4 bases and the J segment 4 bases; nucleotides outside the gene matches: 7. CDR3 length equals 15 residues. The germline CDR1 and CDR2 sequences are SQVTM and ANQGSEA. CDR3 amino acids: CSVGWLAGEYNEQFF. For the CDR3, the DNA is TGCAGCGTTGGCTGGCTAGCGGGAGAGTACAATGAGCAGTTCTTC.

The chain joins TRBV13 to TRBJ1-1; D remains ambiguous. Trimming removed 5 bases at V and 8 bases at J, with 12 bases between. CDR1 is PRHDT and CDR2 is FYEKMQ in the germline V gene (reference sequence). This CDR3 has 12 residues. The CDR3 bases are TGTGCCAGCAGCCATACCCGTTCGGAAGCTTTCTTT. Translated, it gives CASSHTRSEAFF.

The V gene is TRBV7-8, the J gene TRBJ2-7, with D possibly matching TRBD2 (5 bases). Trimming took 5 bases from V and 0 from J, leaving 14 bases between them. The CDR3 runs to 15 residues. In germline, CDR1 is SGHVS, CDR2 FQNEAQ. The CDR3 DNA follows: TGTGCCAGCAGCCCGAGGGAACAGAACTCCTACGAGCAGTACTTC. Its protein is CASSPREQNSYEQYF.